Listed below are T cell receptor beta chains from one sample, sequenced in a study of beta chain features in type 1 diabetes. Data came from immunoSEQ multiplex PCR; TCRdb stores just in-frame clones and leaves some out. The table has 810,000 or so clones, 15% to 20% seen once. Sequencing was carried out using naive CD4+ T cells from blood. The receptor source for this set is a woman aged 18-29 years in good health. Both conserved end residues are part of each CDR3. D genes are given only for firm matches. Expanded clones get a size class; other rows say once, few or many, or leave the size out.

>TRBJ1-1|-|TRBV2|-
TGTGCCAGCAGTGTAGGCCAGCTGAACACTGAAGCTTTCTTT
CASSVGQLNTEAFF
>TRBJ2-1|TRBD1|TRBV7-9|-
TGTGCCAGCAGCTTTTCAGGGGGCTCCTACAATGAGCAGTTCTTC
CASSFSGGSYNEQFF
>TRBJ1-2|-|TRBV6-1|-
TGTGCCAGCAGTGCCCTCCCGTGGGGGGAATATGGCTACACCTTC
CASSALPWGEYGYTF
>TRBJ2-5|-|TRBV18|few
TGTGCCAGCTCACCCCACCTTGGGCAAGAGACCCAGTACTTC
CASSPHLGQETQYF
>TRBJ2-7|-|TRBV12-5|-
TGTGCTAGTGGTTTGGTACAAGGTTGGGATCTGAACTACGAGCAGTACTTC
CASGLVQGWDLNYEQYF
>TRBJ1-2|-|TRBV10-3|few
TGTGCCATCAGGGCCGGGACCGAGAGAACCTATGGCTACACCTTC
CAIRAGTERTYGYTF
>TRBJ2-1|-|TRBV28|-
TGTGCCAGCAGTTTACCGCCTCCAGGGGTCGAGCAGTTCTTC
CASSLPPPGVEQFF
>TRBJ2-3|TRBD2|TRBV27|few
TGTGCCAGCAGTCCCCTAGCGGGAGCATCATCAATCAGTAGCACAGATACGCAGTATTTT
CASSPLAGASSISSTDTQYF
>TRBJ2-7|-|TRBV7-9|-
TGTGCCAGCAGCCCGGGACTCCTAATATCCTACGAGCAGTACTTC
CASSPGLLISYEQYF
>TRBJ2-3|-|TRBV4-2|-
TGTGCCAGCAGCCAAGGAGGGCAGTATACGCAGTATTTT
CASSQGGQYTQYF